The rows below give T cell receptor beta chains drawn from one sample of a study of shared clonotypes between healthy human individuals. TCRdb keeps only in-frame clones here, not all; method: immunoSEQ multiplex PCR. The table includes about 1.5 million clones, approximately 98% detected once. Material: naive CD4+ T cells sorted from blood. The receptor source for this set is a man aged 25 to 45 in good health. Each CDR3 is given without its conserved first and last residue. The order of the fields is CDR3 protein, V gene, clone size, CDR3 length. Clone size is shown for a subset of rows, as once, few, many or a class of expanded clone.

cdr3_aa: ASSQGLADYNEQF
v_call: TRBV5-1
clone_size: NA
cdr3_length: 13

cdr3_aa: AWSVSVWGSGYT
v_call: TRBV30
clone_size: NA
cdr3_length: 12

cdr3_aa: ASSLGYKSNQPQH
v_call: TRBV5-8
clone_size: NA
cdr3_length: 13

cdr3_aa: ASSLTGEGETQY
v_call: TRBV5-1
clone_size: NA
cdr3_length: 12

cdr3_aa: ATSRDRASPEQY
v_call: TRBV15
clone_size: NA
cdr3_length: 12

cdr3_aa: ASSLAGIGQLLYEQY
v_call: TRBV5-1
clone_size: once
cdr3_length: 15

cdr3_aa: ASTQGFAGELF
v_call: TRBV6-5
clone_size: NA
cdr3_length: 11

cdr3_aa: ASSARQGGDEKLF
v_call: TRBV9
clone_size: NA
cdr3_length: 13

cdr3_aa: ASSNWETEAF
v_call: TRBV6-5
clone_size: NA
cdr3_length: 10

cdr3_aa: ASSVATLRGELF
v_call: TRBV9
clone_size: NA
cdr3_length: 12

cdr3_aa: ASSLGQYGYT
v_call: TRBV5-1
clone_size: NA
cdr3_length: 10

cdr3_aa: ASSPGTHEGETQY
v_call: TRBV11-2
clone_size: NA
cdr3_length: 13

cdr3_aa: ASSLGRRQPQH
v_call: TRBV7-2
clone_size: NA
cdr3_length: 11

cdr3_aa: ASSKGLETTDTQY
v_call: TRBV18
clone_size: NA
cdr3_length: 13

cdr3_aa: ASSLGQVGQSKFHEQY
v_call: TRBV13
clone_size: NA
cdr3_length: 16

cdr3_aa: ASSSTGTVFSYEQY
v_call: TRBV11-2
clone_size: NA
cdr3_length: 14

cdr3_aa: ASSLIPGQGKDEQF
v_call: TRBV7-3
clone_size: NA
cdr3_length: 14

cdr3_aa: ASSLGTGRSYEQY
v_call: TRBV28
clone_size: NA
cdr3_length: 13

cdr3_aa: ASSPRRGSGSADTQY
v_call: TRBV5-4
clone_size: NA
cdr3_length: 15

cdr3_aa: ASSLGGNAGYT
v_call: TRBV5-1
clone_size: once
cdr3_length: 11

cdr3_aa: ASSQEASRQETQY
v_call: TRBV4-2
clone_size: NA
cdr3_length: 13

cdr3_aa: ASSRLLRTEETQY
v_call: TRBV7-9
clone_size: NA
cdr3_length: 13

cdr3_aa: ASSPRGADEKLF
v_call: TRBV5-5
clone_size: NA
cdr3_length: 12

cdr3_aa: ASSPGGLSNYGYT
v_call: TRBV9
clone_size: NA
cdr3_length: 13

cdr3_aa: ASSVIASGSKETQY
v_call: TRBV9
clone_size: NA
cdr3_length: 14

cdr3_aa: ASSGDRHSGANVLT
v_call: TRBV18
clone_size: NA
cdr3_length: 14

cdr3_aa: ATGSGGLSTGELF
v_call: TRBV6-5
clone_size: NA
cdr3_length: 13

cdr3_aa: ASSQEPRGGVRPQH
v_call: TRBV4-1
clone_size: NA
cdr3_length: 14

cdr3_aa: ASSPPVPYGYT
v_call: TRBV6-5
clone_size: NA
cdr3_length: 11

cdr3_aa: ASSPRQGAEDTEAF
v_call: TRBV18
clone_size: NA
cdr3_length: 14

cdr3_aa: ASSLVQGARPNQPQH
v_call: TRBV7-2
clone_size: NA
cdr3_length: 15

cdr3_aa: ASSYSTRRYEQY
v_call: TRBV6-5
clone_size: NA
cdr3_length: 12

cdr3_aa: ASTGMIGYT
v_call: TRBV10-3
clone_size: NA
cdr3_length: 9

cdr3_aa: ASSLPPAMNTEAF
v_call: TRBV28
clone_size: once
cdr3_length: 13

cdr3_aa: ASSLITLGANVLT
v_call: TRBV11-2
clone_size: NA
cdr3_length: 13

cdr3_aa: ASSPRQGRSGNTIY
v_call: TRBV18
clone_size: NA
cdr3_length: 14

cdr3_aa: ASSMAGAARTSGRSGANVLT
v_call: TRBV19
clone_size: NA
cdr3_length: 20